This entry is about one T cell receptor beta chain. No antigen is known for it. These data originate in a study of metastatic and nonmetastatic thyroid tumors. About the research overall: A comparison of repertoires was made across blood and tumor or nodule tissue from malignant and benign thyroid patients.

Whole-study findings and limits: TCR beta diversity was reportedly significantly higher in malignant thyroid tumors than benign nodules, in blood and tumor.

Authors' methods: Researchers built a distant-metastasis classifier for papillary thyroid cancer that drew on CDR3 differences across clinicopathological groups. TCRdb called clones again from the PCR reads with MiXCR. These V and J calls are TCRdb output, not the study's own analysis. The sample consists of 25,000 to 35,000 clones, around 30% of them appearing once. Thyroid surgery took place with no prior treatment in any patient. V was clipped by 2 bases and J by 5 bases, with 4 bases between them. The CDR3 spans 12 residues. Per the germline V gene, CDR1 is SGHTA and CDR2 is FQGNSA. The TCR was taken from a female donor with papillary thyroid cancer or a benign thyroid nodule (not recorded which). Some clones in this sample may be carry-over from other donors' samples. Specimen: blood. This rearrangement joins TRBV7-2 to TRBJ2-1; D is uncertain. The CDR3 protein is CASSLPNNEQFF. The CDR3 DNA reads TGTGCCAGCAGCTTACCCAACAATGAGCAGTTCTTC.